What follows are 10 T cell receptor beta chains derived from one specimen sequenced in a study of shared clonotypes between healthy human individuals. Measured with immunoSEQ multiplex PCR; TCRdb has only the in-frame clones, and not every one. The data contain roughly 2,500,000 clones, 93% of them singletons. Input material: naive CD4+ T cells from PBMCs. The subset is: CD45RA+ positively selected. All receptors come from a man younger than 35 in good health. Some clones in this sample may be carry-over from other donors' samples.

The chain has TRBV29-1 and TRBJ1-1; D possibly corresponds to TRBD1 (5 bases). The CDR3 has 13 amino acids. V was pared by 5 bases and J by 5 bases, with 15 bases between. Germline lookup yields CDR1 SQVTM and CDR2 ANQGSEA. The CDR3 spells CSVYNNGGTEAFF. The DNA for the CDR3 is TGCAGCGTTTACAATAATGGGGGGACTGAAGCTTTCTTT.

The chain couples TRBV29-1 to TRBJ2-1; D remains ambiguous. Trimming took off 1 base at V and 1 base at J, with 8 bases between the two ends. The CDR3 contains 14 residues. Germline CDR1 reads SQVTM; CDR2 reads ANQGSEA. CDR3 sequence (DNA): TGCAGCGTTGAAGTCGCCGATTCCTACAATGAGCAGTTCTTC. It specifies CSVEVADSYNEQFF.

This rearrangement joins TRBV5-1 to TRBJ1-5; 9 bases fit TRBD1. This CDR3 contains 16 residues. Germline lookup yields CDR1 SGHRS and CDR2 YFSETQ. The V gene end was trimmed by 0 bases and the J gene end by 6 bases; junction bases not matched to a gene: 7. The CDR3 DNA follows: TGCGCCAGCAGCTTGGGGGTTACAGGGGGCCTTCAGCCCCAGCATTTT. This sequence encodes CASSLGVTGGLQPQHF. The full variable domain, its missing parts supplied by reference TRBV5-1 and TRBJ1-5, is KAGVTQTPRYLIKTRGQQVTLSCSPISGHRSVSWYQQTPGQGLQFLFEYFSETQRNKGNFPGRFSGRQFSNSRSEMNVSTLELGDSALYLCASSLGVTGGLQPQHFGDGTRLSIL.

The rearrangement uses TRBV19 and TRBJ1-5; D is possibly TRBD1 (5 bases). CDR1 and CDR2 from the germline V gene are LNHDA and SQIVND (reference sequence). Trimming shortened V by 2 bases and J by 6 bases, and 14 bases separated the two germline ends. This CDR3 contains 15 residues. In DNA, the CDR3 is TGTGCCAGTAGTATATACGGGAGCCAGGGTCAGCCCCAGCATTTT. It translates to CASSIYGSQGQPQHF.

CDR3 nucleotides: TGTGCCAGTCATGCCCCCGGGACACCGAACACTGAAGCTTTCTTT. It codes for CASHAPGTPNTEAFF. V gene TRBV27 combines with J gene TRBJ1-1; D perhaps matches TRBD1 (6 bases). Germline V gene lookup returns CDR1 MNHEY and CDR2 SMNVEV (reference sequence). V was trimmed by 9 bases and J by 1 base, leaving 18 bases between them. CDR3 length equals 15 residues.

This chain uses TRBV5-1 with TRBJ2-7, with 11 bases aligning to TRBD1. This CDR3 spans 16 amino acids. The germline CDR1 and CDR2 sequences are SGHRS and YFSETQ. Trimming removed 0 bases from V and 7 bases from J; junction bases left unmatched: 9. The CDR3 nucleotides read TGCGCCAGCAGCTTGGAGGCCGACGGGACAGGGGGTGAGCAGTACTTC. Its protein is CASSLEADGTGGEQYF.

The chain employs TRBV4-2 and TRBJ2-3; D could derive from TRBD1 or TRBD2 (5 bases each). In germline, CDR1 is LGHNA, CDR2 YNFKEQ. The V end lost 0 bases, the J end lost 4 bases, and 11 bases lay between the germline ends. The CDR3 has 15 residues. The CDR3 protein is CASSQDRGVADTQYF. CDR3 nucleotide sequence: TGTGCCAGCAGCCAAGATAGAGGGGTCGCAGATACGCAGTATTTT.

The chain couples TRBV5-3 to TRBJ2-5, with D unresolved. TRBV5-3 is reported as an ORF; its role is uncertain. The CDR3 spans 14 residues. Trimming removed 6 bases at V and 7 bases at J, with 19 bases between. The CDR3 nucleotides are TGTGCCAGAAATAGGGTAGTCTCGCCACGGACCCAGTACTTC. Encoded protein: CARNRVVSPRTQYF.

This chain uses TRBV28 with TRBJ2-1, with D perhaps being TRBD1 or TRBD2 (5 bases each). The CDR3 sequence is 13 residues long. The germline V and J ends were trimmed by 6 bases and 6 bases, with 12 bases remaining between them. The germline CDR1 and CDR2 sequences are MDHEN and SYDVKM. The CDR3 here is CASSPGLSNEQFF. The DNA for the CDR3 is TGTGCCAGCAGCCCGGGGCTTTCCAATGAGCAGTTCTTC. The whole variable domain, filled in from reference TRBV28 and TRBJ2-1, reads DVKVTQSSRYLVKRTGEKVFLECVQDMDHENMFWYRQDPGLGLRLIYFSYDVKMKEKGDIPEGYSVSREKKERFSLILESASTNQTSMYLCASSPGLSNEQFFGPGTRLTVL.

The chain is built from TRBV4-1 and TRBJ2-5, with 9 bases aligning to TRBD2. The CDR3 has 17 amino acids. Germline V gene lookup returns CDR1 MGHRA and CDR2 YSYEKL. The V segment lost 1 base and the J segment 5 bases; nucleotides outside the gene matches: 11. The CDR3, as DNA: TGCGCCAGCAGCCAAGTCGGTTTTGTTGCGGGAGGGGAGACCCAGTACTTC. It yields the protein CASSQVGFVAGGETQYF.